These 32 T cell receptor beta chains were all obtained from the same sample, sequenced in a study of blood T cell repertoires in COVID-19. Produced via immunoSEQ multiplex PCR; TCRdb's table is partial and in-frame only. The sample has some 400,000 clones; more than 85% are singletons. Specimen: PBMCs or T cells enriched from blood (not recorded which). These receptors came from a woman aged 40 to 50 who had been exposed to COVID-19.

The chain links TRBV6-4 to TRBJ2-3; 7 positions agree with TRBD2. CDR3 length: 13 residues. Germline CDR1 is MRHNA and CDR2 is SNTAGT. V lost 5 bases to trimming and J lost 14 bases; unmatched junction nucleotides: 13. The CDR3 DNA reads as TGTGCCAGCAGTCGACAGTCCAGCGGGGTTCTGTATTTT. It is translated as CASSRQSSGVLYF.

The chain has TRBV6-5 and TRBJ2-4, with D perhaps matching TRBD2 (6 bases). This CDR3 is 15 amino acids long. Trimming left V 1 base short and J 8 bases short, with 15 bases between. CDR1 MNHEY and CDR2 SVGAGI come from the germline V gene. CDR3 bases: TGTGCCAGCAGTTACTACGGGGGAGCCGGGGACATTCAGTACTTC. It translates to CASSYYGGAGDIQYF.

This clone was recorded a few times. This chain links TRBV30 with TRBJ2-2, with 9 positions matching TRBD2. The CDR3 spans 14 residues. J gave up 6 bases and V 0 bases, and 2 bases lay outside the gene matches. Germline CDR1 reads GTSNPN; CDR2 reads SVGIG (reference sequence). This CDR3 is CAWSVVAGAGELFF. CDR3 coding DNA: TGTGCCTGGAGTGTAGTAGCGGGAGCCGGGGAGCTGTTTTTT. Combining the CDR3 with reference TRBV30 and TRBJ2-2 gives the whole variable domain SQTIHQWPATLVQPVGSPLSLECTVEGTSNPNLYWYRQAAGRGLQLLFYSVGIGQISSEVPQNLSASRPQDRQFILSSKKLLLSDSGFYLCAWSVVAGAGELFFGEGSRLTVL.

The chain employs TRBV24-1 and TRBJ2-2, with D possibly TRBD1 on 6 matching bases. The V and J ends lost 2 bases and 4 bases respectively, with 22 bases between them. CDR1 and CDR2 from the germline V gene are KGHDR and SFDVKD. The CDR3 loop spans 19 amino acids. DNA for the CDR3: TGTGCCACCAGTGATTCACTTGGGACACCTCAAACCCCCACCGGGGAGCTGTTTTTT. This gives the protein CATSDSLGTPQTPTGELFF.

The genes are TRBV24-1 and TRBJ2-3; a weak D match, TRBD1 (6 bases). The CDR3 loop spans 16 amino acids. Between the trimmed V and J ends, which lost 1 base and 8 bases, there was a span of 18 bases. Germline CDR1 reads KGHDR; CDR2 reads SFDVKD. The CDR3 coding sequence is TGTGCCACCAGTGATTTCCGGGACACGGGCAGGGGTACGCAGTATTTT. Translated: CATSDFRDTGRGTQYF.

The J gene is TRBJ2-5, the V gene TRBV5-1; a weak D match, TRBD1 (6 bases). The CDR3 has 15 residues. The ends were cut back, 3 bases at V and 2 bases at J, with 14 bases in the middle. Looked up from germline, CDR1 is SGHRS and CDR2 is YFSETQ. The CDR3 bases are TGCGCCAGCAGCTCACGAACAGGGCAGCAAGAGACCCAGTACTTC. Translating it yields CASSSRTGQQETQYF.

V and J are TRBV3-1 (or the pseudogene TRBV3-2) and TRBJ2-4; perhaps TRBD2 as D (6 bases). V shed 0 bases and J shed 0 bases, with 15 bases lying between them. The V gene's germline CDR1 is LGHDT and CDR2 YNNKEL (reference sequence). CDR3 length: 18 amino acids. CDR3 in amino acids: CASSQDTGGEKAKNIQYF. The CDR3 DNA sequence: TGTGCCAGCAGCCAAGATACTGGCGGGGAGAAAGCCAAAAACATTCAGTACTTC.

The gene calls are TRBV5-1 and TRBJ1-2; 7 bases map to TRBD1. The CDR3 has 17 amino acids. V dropped 5 bases and J dropped 6; count of bases not matched to a gene: 19. Germline CDR1 SGHRS, CDR2 YFSETQ. In nucleotides, the CDR3 is TGCGCCAGCAGTTTTGACGCCGGGACTCCAGGGGGGCATGGCTACACCTTC. Translation gives CASSFDAGTPGGHGYTF.

The chain joins TRBV21-1 to TRBJ1-2; the listed D gene, TRBD1, was not tested against the DNA. TRBV21-1 is a pseudogene. There are 12 residues in the CDR3. DNA for the CDR3: TGTGCCAGCAAGGGGGTTAGCTATGGCTACACCTTC. Its protein is CASKGVSYGYTF.

The rearrangement links TRBV12-5 to TRBJ2-3; 7 nucleotides agree with TRBD1. This CDR3 is built from 15 residues. V gave up 7 bases and J gave up 1 base; unmatched junction bases: 8. Looked up from germline, CDR1 is LGHNT and CDR2 is FRNRAP. CDR3 nucleotide sequence: TGTGCTAGTGCCCTAGGGGGCGCGGGCACAGATACGCAGTATTTT. This codes for CASALGGAGTDTQYF. The whole variable domain, remainder taken from reference TRBV12-5 and TRBJ2-3, is DARVTQTPRHKVTEMGQEVTMRCQPILGHNTVFWYRQTMMQGLELLAYFRNRAPLDDSGMPKDRFSAEMPDATLATLKIQPSEPRDSAVYFCASALGGAGTDTQYFGPGTRLTVL.

Here the CDR3 reads CASSLTVKNTEAFF. The CDR3 coding sequence is TGTGCCAGCAGTTTAACAGTAAAAAACACTGAAGCTTTCTTT. This chain uses TRBV27 with TRBJ1-1, with D hard to call. The CDR3 has 14 amino acids. V lost 2 bases, J lost 2 bases, and 9 bases lay in between. Germline CDR1 MNHEY, CDR2 SMNVEV (reference sequence).

This chain links TRBV7-8 with TRBJ1-2; 8 nucleotides align to TRBD1. Per germline, CDR1 SGHVS and CDR2 FQNEAQ. The V and J ends lost 0 bases and 0 bases, in that order; junction bases with no gene match: 3. This CDR3 contains 16 residues. The CDR3 DNA is TGTGCCAGCAGCTTAGCGGGACAGGCAGCTAACTATGGCTACACCTTC. Translation: CASSLAGQAANYGYTF.

The chain joins TRBV7-3 to TRBJ2-2; TRBD1 is a possible D gene (6 bases). V lost 6 bases and J 0 bases, leaving 20 bases between the germline ends. Germline-derived CDR1 and CDR2 are SGHTA and FQGTGA. The CDR3 length is 18 residues. The CDR3 protein is CASSWAGDRIANTGELFF. The CDR3 coding sequence is TGTGCCAGCAGTTGGGCCGGTGACAGGATCGCGAACACCGGGGAGCTGTTTTTT.

The rearrangement joins TRBV5-1 to TRBJ2-3; 7 positions agree with TRBD1. Germline trimming cut 6 bases from V and 4 bases from J; bases unmatched to any gene: 8. The CDR3 spans 14 residues. The germline gives CDR1 SGHRS, CDR2 YFSETQ. Here the CDR3 DNA reads TGCGCCAGCACCAGGAACAGGGGTGCAGATACGCAGTATTTT. As protein: CASTRNRGADTQYF.

The rearrangement uses TRBV19 and TRBJ1-2, with 10 bases lining up with TRBD1. Trimming removed 7 bases from V and 4 bases from J; junction bases left unmatched: 3. The CDR3 runs to 13 residues. Germline V gene lookup returns CDR1 LNHDA and CDR2 SQIVND (reference sequence). CDR3 sequence: CASTRTGGYGYTF. CDR3 sequence (DNA): TGTGCCAGTACCCGGACAGGGGGCTATGGCTACACCTTC.

The chain has TRBV15 and TRBJ2-7; D call uncertain. The CDR3 totals 13 residues. Trimming cost V 1 base and J 6 bases, with 10 bases left between them. The germline V gene has CDR1 LNHNV and CDR2 YYDKDF (reference sequence). In nucleotides, the CDR3 is TGTGCCACCAGCAGAGTCCCCGGGTCCGAGCAGTACTTC. It codes for CATSRVPGSEQYF.

The genes are TRBV30 and TRBJ1-2; 8 bases are a match to TRBD1. V trimming: 3 bases; J trimming: 0 bases; junction bases outside the gene matches: 3. The CDR3 totals 14 residues. In germline, CDR1 is GTSNPN, CDR2 SVGIG (reference sequence). The CDR3 sequence is CAWSPQGANYGYTF. Here the CDR3 DNA reads TGTGCCTGGAGCCCACAGGGGGCTAACTATGGCTACACCTTC.

The V call is TRBV19, the J call TRBJ2-1, with D unresolved. The CDR3 runs 15 residues. Trimming pared 5 bases from V and 1 base from J, leaving 12 bases between. Germline V gene lookup returns CDR1 LNHDA and CDR2 SQIVND (reference sequence). The CDR3 DNA reads as TGTGCCAGTAGTCAAGCAATCTTGTCCTACAATGAGCAGTTCTTC. It codes for CASSQAILSYNEQFF. Looking up the rest from reference TRBV19 and TRBJ2-1 gives the full variable domain: DGGITQSPKYLFRKEGQNVTLSCEQNLNHDAMYWYRQDPGQGLRLIYYSQIVNDFQKGDIAEGYSVSREKKESFPLTVTSAQKNPTAFYLCASSQAILSYNEQFFGPGTRLTVL.

This clone was detected only once. The rearrangement links TRBV9 to TRBJ1-4; no clear D. There are 16 residues in the CDR3. V lost 1 base and J lost 4, with 14 bases in between. Germline V gene sequence: CDR1 SGDLS, CDR2 YYNGEE. CDR3 sequence (DNA): TGTGCCAGCAGCGTAACTACGGGGTTGGATAATGAAAAACTGTTTTTT. It yields the protein CASSVTTGLDNEKLFF.

The rearrangement links TRBV11-3 to TRBJ1-1, with D unclear. CDR3 length: 16 amino acids. Trimming removed 1 base from V and 1 base from J, with 13 bases in between. Per germline, CDR1 SGHNT and CDR2 YENEEA. The CDR3 coding sequence is TGTGCCAGCAGCTTAGTCGGAGGATTACCGAACACTGAAGCTTTCTTT. Its translation is CASSLVGGLPNTEAFF.

The J gene is TRBJ2-1, the V gene TRBV19; the match to TRBD2 covers 8 bases. The trim removed 4 bases at V and 5 bases at J, leaving 7 bases unmatched. The CDR3 loop spans 15 amino acids. Germline-derived CDR1 and CDR2 are LNHDA and SQIVND (reference sequence). The CDR3 DNA follows: TGTGCCAGTAGTAAAGCGGGAGCAGCCAACAATGAGCAGTTCTTC. This sequence encodes CASSKAGAANNEQFF.

In nucleotides, the CDR3 is TGTGCCAGCAGTTTACAGGGGGTGGACACTGAAGCTTTCTTT. Encoded protein: CASSLQGVDTEAFF. The chain recombines TRBV27 with TRBJ1-1, with TRBD1 identical over 7 bases. The V gene end was trimmed by 2 bases and the J gene end by 3 bases; junction bases not matched to a gene: 3. The CDR3 sequence is 14 residues long. Germline lookup yields CDR1 MNHEY and CDR2 SMNVEV (reference sequence).

This chain joins TRBV21-1 and TRBJ2-3; the table names TRBD1, a call not compared with the DNA. TRBV21-1 is recorded as a pseudogene. CDR3 size: 13 residues. The CDR3 sequence: CAEGDHPTDTQYF. The CDR3, as DNA: TGTGCCGAGGGGGACCACCCCACAGATACGCAGTATTTT.

For this clone: Germline is not matched at one junction end, which may reflect a read error. The chain combines TRBV7-2 with TRBJ2-7, with 7 bases fitting TRBD1. CDR1 SGHTA and CDR2 FQGNSA come from the germline V gene. The CDR3 extends over 13 amino acids. The CDR3 nucleotides read TGTGCCAGCGGCTTCCTGACAGGGTACGAGCAGTACTTC. Translation: CASGFLTGYEQYF.

This clone has only a few counts. The chain combines TRBV6-5 with TRBJ2-7; the match to TRBD1 covers 8 bases. CDR1 and CDR2 (germline): MNHEY, SVGAGI. This CDR3 spans 14 amino acids. The junction had 7 bases not matched to a gene; V was cut back by 5 bases and J by 4 bases. The CDR3 coding sequence is TGTGCCAGCAGTCGGACAGGGTTGGTTTACGAGCAGTACTTC. Translated, it gives CASSRTGLVYEQYF.

This rearrangement joins TRBV25-1 to TRBJ1-1; 9 bases align to TRBD1. Unmatched junction bases numbered 12, after V lost 8 bases and J lost 2 bases. CDR3 length: 16 amino acids. Germline values: CDR1 MGHDK, CDR2 SYGVNS. CDR3 residues: CASGITQGAGNTEAFF. The CDR3 DNA follows: TGTGCCAGCGGCATCACACAGGGGGCGGGAAACACTGAAGCTTTCTTT.

V is TRBV6-1 and J is TRBJ2-7; a weak D match, TRBD1 (5 bases). Germline-derived CDR1 and CDR2 are MNHNS and SASEGT. CDR3 length equals 14 residues. Trimming cost V 3 bases and J 3 bases, with 12 bases left between them. The DNA of the CDR3 is TGTGCCAGCAGTGAGCAGGGTTGGGGCTACGAGCAGTACTTC. Residues: CASSEQGWGYEQYF.

The CDR3 sequence is CASSLPGLADNTGELFF. The CDR3 nucleotides are TGTGCCAGCAGCTTACCGGGACTAGCGGATAACACCGGGGAGCTGTTTTTT. V usage is TRBV7-2 and J usage is TRBJ2-2; 11 nucleotides agree with TRBD2. This CDR3 comprises 17 residues. The germline V gene encodes CDR1 SGHTA and CDR2 FQGNSA. V lost 2 bases, J lost 2 bases, and 4 bases stayed unmatched.

The chain links TRBV19 to TRBJ2-7; a weak D match, TRBD1 (6 bases). CDR1 LNHDA and CDR2 SQIVND come from the germline V gene (reference sequence). The CDR3 consists of 16 residues. Trimming removed 8 bases at V and 4 bases at J, with 24 bases between. This CDR3 is CASRRTGTPTDYEQYF. In nucleotides, the CDR3 is TGTGCCAGTCGAAGAACCGGGACACCGACAGATTACGAGCAGTACTTC.

The chain uses TRBV29-1 and TRBJ1-1, with 7 bases lining up with TRBD1. The CDR3 runs to 13 residues. CDR1 is SQVTM and CDR2 is ANQGSEA in the germline V gene. With V trimmed by 7 bases and J by 4 bases, 9 bases remained unmatched. CDR3 in amino acids: CSGRQGVGTEAFF. As DNA, the CDR3 is TGCAGCGGTCGACAGGGAGTGGGCACTGAAGCTTTCTTT.

V and J are TRBV10-2 and TRBJ2-1; 9 bases match TRBD2. V dropped 4 bases and J dropped 8; count of bases not matched to a gene: 9. CDR1 WSHSY and CDR2 SAAADI come from the germline V gene. The CDR3 contains 15 residues. CDR3: CASSVGGGARDEQFF. The CDR3, as DNA: TGCGCCAGCAGTGTGGGCGGGGGGGCCCGGGATGAGCAGTTCTTC.

This chain uses TRBV28 with TRBJ1-4; D is undetermined. There are 14 residues in the CDR3. Trimming took off 6 bases at V and 3 bases at J, with 11 bases between the two ends. Germline-derived CDR1 and CDR2 are MDHEN and SYDVKM. CDR3 coding DNA: TGTGCCAGCAGGATTAGTCTTCCTAATGAAAAACTGTTTTTT. Translating gives CASRISLPNEKLFF.